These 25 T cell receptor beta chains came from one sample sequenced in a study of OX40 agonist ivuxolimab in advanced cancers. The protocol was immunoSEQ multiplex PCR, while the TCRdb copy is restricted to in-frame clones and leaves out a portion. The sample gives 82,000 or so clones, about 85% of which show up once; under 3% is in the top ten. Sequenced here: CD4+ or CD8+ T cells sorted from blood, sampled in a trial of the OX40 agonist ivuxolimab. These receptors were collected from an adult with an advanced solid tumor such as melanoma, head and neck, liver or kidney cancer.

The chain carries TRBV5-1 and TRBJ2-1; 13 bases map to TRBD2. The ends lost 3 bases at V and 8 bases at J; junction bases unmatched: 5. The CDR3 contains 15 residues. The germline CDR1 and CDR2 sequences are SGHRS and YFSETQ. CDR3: CASSSLGTSGDEQFF. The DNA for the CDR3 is TGCGCCAGCAGCTCCCTCGGGACTAGCGGGGATGAGCAGTTCTTC.

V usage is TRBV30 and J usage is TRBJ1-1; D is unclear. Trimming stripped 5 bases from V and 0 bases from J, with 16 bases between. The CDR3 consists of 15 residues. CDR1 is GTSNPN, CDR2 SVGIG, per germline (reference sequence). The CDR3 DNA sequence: TGTGCCTGGGATGGCCGGAAGGGAATGAACACTGAAGCTTTCTTT. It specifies CAWDGRKGMNTEAFF.

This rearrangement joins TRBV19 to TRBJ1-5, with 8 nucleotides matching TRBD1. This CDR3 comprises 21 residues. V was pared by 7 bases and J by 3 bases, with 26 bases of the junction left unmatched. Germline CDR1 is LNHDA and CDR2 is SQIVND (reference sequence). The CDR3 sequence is CASISQPYRGTGKFDNQPQHF. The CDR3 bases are TGTGCCAGTATTAGCCAACCTTACAGGGGGACGGGTAAGTTTGACAATCAGCCCCAGCATTTT.

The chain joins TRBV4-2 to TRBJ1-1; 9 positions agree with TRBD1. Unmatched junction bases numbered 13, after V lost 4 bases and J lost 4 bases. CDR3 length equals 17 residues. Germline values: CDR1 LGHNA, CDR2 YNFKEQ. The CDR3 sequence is CASSPPGQGLSGTEAFF. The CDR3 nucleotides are TGTGCCAGCAGCCCTCCGGGACAGGGTCTATCGGGCACTGAAGCTTTCTTT.

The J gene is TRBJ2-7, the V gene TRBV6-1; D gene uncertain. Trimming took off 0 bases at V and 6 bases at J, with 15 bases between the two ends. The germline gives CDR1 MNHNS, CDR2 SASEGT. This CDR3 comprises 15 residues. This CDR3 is CASSEAYSSFGEQYF. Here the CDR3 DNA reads TGTGCCAGCAGTGAAGCGTACAGCTCCTTTGGCGAGCAGTACTTC.

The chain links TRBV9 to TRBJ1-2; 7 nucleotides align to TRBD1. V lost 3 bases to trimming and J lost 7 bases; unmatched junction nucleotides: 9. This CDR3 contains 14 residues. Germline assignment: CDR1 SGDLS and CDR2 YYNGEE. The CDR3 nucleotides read TGTGCCAGCAGCGCATATACAGGGGAGGGTGGCTACACCTTC. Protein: CASSAYTGEGGYTF.

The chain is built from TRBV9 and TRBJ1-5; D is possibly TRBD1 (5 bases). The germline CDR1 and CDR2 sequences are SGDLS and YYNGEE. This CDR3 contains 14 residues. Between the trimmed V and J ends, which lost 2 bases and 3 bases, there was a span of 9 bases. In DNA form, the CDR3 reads TGTGCCAGCAGCGTCAGCAGGGACAATCAGCCCCAGCATTTT. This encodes CASSVSRDNQPQHF.

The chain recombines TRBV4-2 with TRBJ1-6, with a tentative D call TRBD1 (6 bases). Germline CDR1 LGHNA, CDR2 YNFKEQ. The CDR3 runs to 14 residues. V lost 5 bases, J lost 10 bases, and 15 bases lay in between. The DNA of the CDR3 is TGTGCCAGCAGCGCGGAACAGGGCGAATCACCCCTCCACTTT. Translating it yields CASSAEQGESPLHF.

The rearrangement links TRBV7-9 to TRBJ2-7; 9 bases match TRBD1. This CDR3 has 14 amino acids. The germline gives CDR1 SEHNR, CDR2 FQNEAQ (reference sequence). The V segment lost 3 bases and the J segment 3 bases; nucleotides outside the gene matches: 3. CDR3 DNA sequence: TGTGCCAGCAGCTTGGGGACAGGGTACTACGAGCAGTACTTC. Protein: CASSLGTGYYEQYF.

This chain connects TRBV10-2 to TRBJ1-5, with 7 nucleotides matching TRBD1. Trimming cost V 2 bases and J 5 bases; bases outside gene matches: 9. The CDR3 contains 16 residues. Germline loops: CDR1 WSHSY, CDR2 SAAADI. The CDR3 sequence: CASSEHTGVGDQPQHF. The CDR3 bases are TGCGCCAGCAGTGAGCACACAGGGGTAGGGGATCAGCCCCAGCATTTT.

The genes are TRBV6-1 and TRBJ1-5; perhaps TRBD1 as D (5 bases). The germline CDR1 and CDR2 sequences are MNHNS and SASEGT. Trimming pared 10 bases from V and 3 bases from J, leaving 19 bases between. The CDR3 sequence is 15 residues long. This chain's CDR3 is CANSWGRSVNQPQHF. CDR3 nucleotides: TGTGCCAACTCGTGGGGGAGATCGGTCAATCAGCCCCAGCATTTT.

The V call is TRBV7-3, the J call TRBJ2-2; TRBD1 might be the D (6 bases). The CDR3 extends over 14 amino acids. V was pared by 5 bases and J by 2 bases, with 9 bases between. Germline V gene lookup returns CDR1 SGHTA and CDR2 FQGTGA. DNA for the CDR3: TGTGCCAGCAGCCGGGGACATAACACCGGGGAGCTGTTTTTT. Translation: CASSRGHNTGELFF.

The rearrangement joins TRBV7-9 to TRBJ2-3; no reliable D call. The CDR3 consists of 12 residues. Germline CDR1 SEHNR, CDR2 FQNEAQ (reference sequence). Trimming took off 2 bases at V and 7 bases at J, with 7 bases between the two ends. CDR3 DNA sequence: TGTGCCAGCAGCTTAACACAAAATACGCAGTATTTT. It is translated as CASSLTQNTQYF.

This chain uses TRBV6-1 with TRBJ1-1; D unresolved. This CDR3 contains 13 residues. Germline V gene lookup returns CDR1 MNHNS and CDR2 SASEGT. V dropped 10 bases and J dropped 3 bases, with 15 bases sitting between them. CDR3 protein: CATKSTRHTEAFF. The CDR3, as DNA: TGTGCCACCAAGTCAACAAGGCACACTGAAGCTTTCTTT.

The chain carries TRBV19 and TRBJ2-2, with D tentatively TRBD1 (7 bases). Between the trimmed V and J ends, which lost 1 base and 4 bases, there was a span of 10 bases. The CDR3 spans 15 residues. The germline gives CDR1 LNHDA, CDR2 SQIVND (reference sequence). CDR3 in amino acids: CASSIGGTATGELFF. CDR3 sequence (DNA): TGTGCCAGTAGTATAGGCGGGACAGCCACCGGGGAGCTGTTTTTT.

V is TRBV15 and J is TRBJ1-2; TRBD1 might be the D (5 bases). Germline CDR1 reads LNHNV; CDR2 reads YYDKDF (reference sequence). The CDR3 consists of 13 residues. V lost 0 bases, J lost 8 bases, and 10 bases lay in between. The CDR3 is CATSRDQGDGYTF. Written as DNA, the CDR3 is TGTGCCACCAGCAGAGATCAGGGTGACGGCTACACCTTC.

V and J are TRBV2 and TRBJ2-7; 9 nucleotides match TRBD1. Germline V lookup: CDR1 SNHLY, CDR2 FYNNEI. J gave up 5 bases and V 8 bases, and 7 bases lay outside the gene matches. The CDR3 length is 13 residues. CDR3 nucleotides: TGTGCCAGCCGGGACAGGGTTTGGGACGAGCAGTACTTC. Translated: CASRDRVWDEQYF.

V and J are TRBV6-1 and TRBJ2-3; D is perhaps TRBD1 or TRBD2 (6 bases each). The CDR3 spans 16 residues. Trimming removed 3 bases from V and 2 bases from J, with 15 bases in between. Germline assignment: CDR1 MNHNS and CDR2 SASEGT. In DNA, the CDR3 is TGTGCCAGCAGTGAGGGACAAGGGGGGTTCACAGATACGCAGTATTTT. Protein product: CASSEGQGGFTDTQYF.

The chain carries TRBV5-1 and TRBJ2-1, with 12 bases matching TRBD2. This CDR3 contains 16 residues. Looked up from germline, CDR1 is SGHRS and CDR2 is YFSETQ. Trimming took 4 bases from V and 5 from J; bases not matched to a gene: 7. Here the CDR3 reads CASSGHRTSGNNEQFF. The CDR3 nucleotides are TGCGCCAGCAGCGGGCATAGGACTAGCGGGAACAATGAGCAGTTCTTC.

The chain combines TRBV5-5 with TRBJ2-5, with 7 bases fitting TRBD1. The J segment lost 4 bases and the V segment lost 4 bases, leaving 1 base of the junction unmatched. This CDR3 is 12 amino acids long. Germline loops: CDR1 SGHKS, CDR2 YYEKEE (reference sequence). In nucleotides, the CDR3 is TGTGCCAGCAGCCGGGACAGAGAGACCCAGTACTTC. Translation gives CASSRDRETQYF.

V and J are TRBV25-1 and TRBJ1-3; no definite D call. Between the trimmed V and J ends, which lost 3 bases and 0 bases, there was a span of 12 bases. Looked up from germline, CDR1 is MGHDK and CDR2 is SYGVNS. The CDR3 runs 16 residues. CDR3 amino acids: CASSDSRSTSGNTIYF. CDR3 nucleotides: TGTGCCAGCAGTGATTCCAGGTCTACCTCTGGAAACACCATATATTTT.

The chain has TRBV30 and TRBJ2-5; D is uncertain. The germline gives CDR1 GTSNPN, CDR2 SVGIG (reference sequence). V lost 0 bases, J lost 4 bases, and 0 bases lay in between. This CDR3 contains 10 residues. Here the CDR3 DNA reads TGTGCCTGGAGTGTAGAGACCCAGTACTTC. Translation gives CAWSVETQYF. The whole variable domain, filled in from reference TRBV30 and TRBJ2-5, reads SQTIHQWPATLVQPVGSPLSLECTVEGTSNPNLYWYRQAAGRGLQLLFYSVGIGQISSEVPQNLSASRPQDRQFILSSKKLLLSDSGFYLCAWSVETQYFGPGTRLLVL.

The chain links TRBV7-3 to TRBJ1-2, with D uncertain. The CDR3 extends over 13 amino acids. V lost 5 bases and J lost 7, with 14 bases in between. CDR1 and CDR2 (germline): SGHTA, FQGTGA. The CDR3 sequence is CASSPRTSGGYTF. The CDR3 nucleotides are TGTGCCAGCAGCCCAAGGACCTCCGGTGGCTACACCTTC.

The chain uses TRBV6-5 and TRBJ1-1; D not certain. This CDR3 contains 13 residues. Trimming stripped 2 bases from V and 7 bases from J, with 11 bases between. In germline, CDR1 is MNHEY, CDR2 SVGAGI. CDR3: CASSYKADVEAFF. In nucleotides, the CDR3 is TGTGCCAGCAGTTACAAGGCAGACGTTGAAGCTTTCTTT.

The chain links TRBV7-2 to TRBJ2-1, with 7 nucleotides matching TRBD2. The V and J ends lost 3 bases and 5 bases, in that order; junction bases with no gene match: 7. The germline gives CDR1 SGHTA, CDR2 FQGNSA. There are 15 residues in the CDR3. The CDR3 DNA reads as TGTGCCAGCAGCTTCCAAGCGGGGTCTGACAATGAGCAGTTCTTC. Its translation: CASSFQAGSDNEQFF.